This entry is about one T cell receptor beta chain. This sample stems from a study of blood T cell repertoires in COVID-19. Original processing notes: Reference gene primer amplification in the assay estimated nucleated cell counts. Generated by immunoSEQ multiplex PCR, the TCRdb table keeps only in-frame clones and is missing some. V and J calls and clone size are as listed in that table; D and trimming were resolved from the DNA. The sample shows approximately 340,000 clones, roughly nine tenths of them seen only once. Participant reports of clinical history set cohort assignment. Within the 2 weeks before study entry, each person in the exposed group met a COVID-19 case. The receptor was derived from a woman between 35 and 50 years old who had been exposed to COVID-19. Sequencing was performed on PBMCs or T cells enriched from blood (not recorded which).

CDR3 coding DNA: TGCGCCAGCAGTCTAGCGAGCAATGAGCAGTTCTTC. This translates into CASSLASNEQFF. This sequence joins TRBV4-1 and TRBJ2-1, with D maybe TRBD2 (6 bases). The CDR3 loop spans 12 amino acids. Trimming cost V 6 bases and J 6 bases, with 9 bases left between them. From germline, CDR1 is MGHRA and CDR2 YSYEKL.